This T cell receptor beta chain was recovered during a study of metastatic and nonmetastatic thyroid tumors. Study at large: Repertoires were compared across blood and tumor or nodule tissue from malignant and benign thyroid patients.

None of the patients had undergone any treatment ahead of thyroid surgery. TCRdb reprocessed the PCR reads using MiXCR. The table has more than 30,000 clones, roughly 19% seen once; the top ten hold approximately 20%. The table lists this clone with many counts. The CDR3 runs 13 residues. Germline CDR1 DFQATT, CDR2 SNEGSKA (reference sequence). V was trimmed by 6 bases and J by 0 bases, leaving 11 bases between them. This chain connects TRBV20-1 to TRBJ1-1; no clear D gene. The sample taken for sequencing was blood. This TCR was recovered from a female donor with papillary thyroid cancer or a benign thyroid nodule (not recorded which). Some clones in this sample may be carry-over from other donors' samples. CDR3 protein: CSADPGMNTEAFF. The CDR3 DNA sequence: TGCAGTGCGGATCCGGGTATGAACACTGAAGCTTTCTTT.